These 9 T cell receptor beta chains came from one sample sequenced in a study of T cells after yellow fever vaccination. TCRdb analysed the 5' RACE reads with MiXCR anew, one entry per CDR3 protein. The sample records approximately 350,000 distinct CDR3 sequences, 11% being singletons. The starting material was PBMCs, obtained on the day of the first yellow fever vaccination. These receptors were collected from a young man who received the YFV17D yellow fever vaccine.

This clonotype was found a few times. The V call is TRBV12-3 or TRBV12-4, the J call TRBJ2-6; D uncertain. This CDR3 is built from 16 residues. V was cut by 6 bases and J by 3 bases, with 15 bases left in between. The CDR3 here is CASSPRRVGGANVLTF. CDR3 sequence (DNA): TGTGCCAGCAGCCCTAGACGGGTGGGTGGGGCCAACGTCCTGACTTTC.

The chain combines TRBV12-3 or TRBV12-4 with TRBJ2-7, with D uncertain. The ends were cut back, 3 bases at V and 5 bases at J, with 5 bases in the middle. The CDR3 loop spans 11 amino acids. The CDR3: CASSFVNEQYF. The DNA for the CDR3 is TGTGCCAGCAGTTTCGTGAACGAGCAGTACTTC.

The V gene is TRBV19, the J gene TRBJ2-3; 9 bases match TRBD2. This CDR3 contains 15 residues. The germline CDR1 and CDR2 sequences are LNHDA and SQIVND (reference sequence). V trimming: 9 bases; J trimming: 1 base; junction bases outside the gene matches: 8. CDR3 protein: CASTKRGAGTDTQYF. In nucleotides, the CDR3 is TGTGCCAGCACGAAGCGGGGGGCAGGCACAGATACGCAGTATTTT. The full variable domain, its missing parts supplied by reference TRBV19 and TRBJ2-3, is DGGITQSPKYLFRKEGQNVTLSCEQNLNHDAMYWYRQDPGQGLRLIYYSQIVNDFQKGDIAEGYSVSREKKESFPLTVTSAQKNPTAFYLCASTKRGAGTDTQYFGPGTRLTVL.

The chain is built from TRBV5-1 and TRBJ2-7; the D gene is possibly TRBD1 (6 bases). This CDR3 is 13 amino acids long. Germline CDR1 SGHRS, CDR2 YFSETQ. V was clipped by 4 bases and J by 6 bases, with 14 bases between them. CDR3 DNA sequence: TGCGCCAGCAGCCAAAACAGGGATCGCGAGCAGTACTTC. Translation: CASSQNRDREQYF.

This clonotype showed up just a few times. The V and J genes are TRBV20-1 and TRBJ1-4; TRBD1 is a possible D gene (5 bases). V lost 0 bases and J 2 bases, leaving 13 bases between the germline ends. Per the germline V gene, CDR1 is DFQATT and CDR2 is SNEGSKA (reference sequence). The CDR3 has 16 amino acids. The CDR3 region has the DNA TGCAGTGCTAGAGATCTATTGTGGGGGACTAATGAAAAACTGTTTTTT. It specifies CSARDLLWGTNEKLFF.

V gene TRBV4-1 combines with J gene TRBJ1-5, with D unresolved. Trimming removed 3 bases from V and 3 bases from J, with 12 bases in between. This CDR3 comprises 15 residues. In germline, CDR1 is MGHRA, CDR2 YSYEKL. CDR3 sequence: CASSHAPTANQPQHF. In nucleotides, the CDR3 is TGCGCCAGCAGCCACGCCCCTACTGCCAATCAGCCCCAGCATTTT.

The chain combines TRBV21-1 with TRBJ1-5. TRBV21-1 constitutes a pseudogene. The CDR3 contains 16 residues. This CDR3 reads CASSKVQIRFDQPQHF. The CDR3 bases are TGTGCCAGCAGCAAAGTTCAGATTCGATTCGATCAGCCCCAGCATTTT.

This clonotype was seen a handful of times. CDR3 sequence: CASSIPGTGVVRGYTF. CDR3 nucleotides: TGTGCCAGCAGCATACCCGGGACAGGGGTTGTTCGTGGCTACACCTTC. The V gene is TRBV7-9, the J gene TRBJ1-2, with 10 positions matching TRBD1. Per the germline V gene, CDR1 is SEHNR and CDR2 is FQNEAQ (reference sequence). This CDR3 is built from 16 residues. V lost 5 bases, J lost 7 bases, and 13 bases stayed unmatched.

The CDR3 sequence: CASRPYEVNWSLAKNIQYF. The CDR3 nucleotides are TGTGCCAGCAGGCCCTACGAGGTTAACTGGTCCCTAGCCAAAAACATTCAGTACTTC. This sequence joins TRBV28 and TRBJ2-4, with D hard to call. CDR3 length equals 19 residues. V gave up 6 bases and J gave up 0 bases, with 24 bases separating them. Per germline, CDR1 MDHEN and CDR2 SYDVKM.